A selection of T cell receptor beta chains follows, all from one sample in a study of blood T cells in healthy people across ages. Each CDR3 protein gets one entry after TCRdb re-called the 5' RACE reads with MiXCR. Here the sample spans around 1.5 million distinct CDR3 sequences, roughly 30% being singletons. The sample consisted of blood. The receptors come from a woman aged 25 to 39 in good health. CDR3s include the opening cysteine and the closing phenylalanine or tryptophan. The D gene is left open where the match is weak. Some rows have no size entry. The others give once, few or many, or a class for an expanded clone.

len	v_gene	j_gene	d_gene	abundance	CDR3aa	CDR3nt
15	TRBV6-4	TRBJ2-7	NA	NA	CASSGCSGTPREQYF	TGTGCCAGCAGTGGATGTTCGGGGACCCCTAGGGAGCAGTACTTC
15	TRBV15	TRBJ2-1	TRBD1	many	CATSREGQGRNEQFF	TGTGCCACCAGCAGAGAGGGACAGGGGCGGAATGAGCAGTTCTTC
14	TRBV20-1	TRBJ2-2	TRBD2	few	CSGGLAGRTGELFF	TGCAGTGGCGGACTAGCGGGACGCACCGGGGAGCTGTTTTTT
14	TRBV20-1	TRBJ2-1	TRBD2	NA	CPGWREGPYNEQFF	TGCCCCGGGTGGCGGGAGGGCCCTTACAATGAGCAGTTCTTC
15	TRBV6-5	TRBJ2-3	TRBD2	NA	CASTRAGGPTDTQYF	TGTGCCAGCACCCGAGCGGGGGGCCCCACAGATACGCAGTATTTT
15	TRBV6-5	TRBJ1-5	TRBD1	few	CASSSGQGAHQPQHF	TGTGCCAGCAGTTCGGGACAGGGAGCCCATCAGCCCCAGCATTTT
13	TRBV15	TRBJ2-5	NA	many	CATSRGGSETQYF	TGTGCCACCAGCAGAGGAGGATCCGAGACCCAGTACTTC
16	TRBV5-1	TRBJ1-4	TRBD1	NA	CASSPTQGGANEKLFF	TGCGCCAGCAGTCCTACACAGGGGGGAGCTAATGAAAAACTGTTTTTT
12	TRBV27	TRBJ1-2	NA	many	CASSLQGDGYTF	TGTGCCAGCAGTTTACAGGGAGATGGCTACACCTTC
15	TRBV30	TRBJ2-4	NA	once	CAWGAPVGTLNIQYF	TGTGCCTGGGGTGCCCCGGTGGGGACCTTAAACATTCAGTACTTC
16	TRBV5-1	TRBJ1-2	NA	few	CASSLGPGRESYGYTF	TGCGCCAGCAGCTTGGGTCCAGGGCGGGAGTCCTATGGCTACACCTTC
16	TRBV9	TRBJ1-1	NA	NA	CASSVGVGRSSTEAFF	TGTGCCAGCAGCGTAGGCGTAGGCAGGTCGAGCACTGAAGCTTTCTTT